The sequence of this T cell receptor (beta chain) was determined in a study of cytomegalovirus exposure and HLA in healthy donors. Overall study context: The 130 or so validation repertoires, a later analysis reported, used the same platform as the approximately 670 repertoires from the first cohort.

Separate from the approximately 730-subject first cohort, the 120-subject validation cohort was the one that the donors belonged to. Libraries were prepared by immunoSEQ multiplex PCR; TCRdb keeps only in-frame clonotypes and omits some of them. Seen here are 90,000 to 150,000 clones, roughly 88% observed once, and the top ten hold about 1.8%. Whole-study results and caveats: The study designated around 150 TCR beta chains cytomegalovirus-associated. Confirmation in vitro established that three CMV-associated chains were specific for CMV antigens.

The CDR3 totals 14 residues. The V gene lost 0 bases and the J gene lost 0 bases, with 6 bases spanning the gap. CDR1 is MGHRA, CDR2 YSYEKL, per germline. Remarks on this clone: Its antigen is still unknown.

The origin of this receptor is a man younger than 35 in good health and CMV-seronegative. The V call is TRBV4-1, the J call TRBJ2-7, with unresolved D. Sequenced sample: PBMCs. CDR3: CASSQDPSSYEQYF. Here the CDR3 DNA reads TGCGCCAGCAGCCAAGACCCGAGCTCCTACGAGCAGTACTTC.